This T cell receptor beta chain was observed in a study of cytomegalovirus exposure and HLA in healthy donors. V gave up 4 bases and J gave up 2 bases, with 11 bases separating them. This CDR3 spans 14 amino acids. CDR1 is LGHNA, CDR2 YSLEER, per germline. This clone was recorded once. 13 Jbeta primers and 60 Vbeta primers were used for the PCR. Some clones are missing from TCRdb's copy, which holds only in-frame ones; the method was immunoSEQ multiplex PCR. Among 150,000 to 200,000 clones, 75% to 85% were seen once, and the ten largest hold around 2.3%. This chain links TRBV4-3 with TRBJ1-2; the D gene is possibly TRBD1 (6 bases). The sample consisted of PBMCs. The clonotype was recovered from a woman between 25 and 40 years old in good health and CMV-seropositive. Here the CDR3 reads CASSPEGQNYGYTF. The CDR3 DNA reads as TGCGCCAGCAGCCCTGAAGGACAGAACTATGGCTACACCTTC.